Sequencing of this TCR beta chain was carried out in a study of T cells in lung cancer brain metastases. Study-level information: Median interval between primary and brain metastasis samples was approximately 45 weeks.

Germline loops: CDR1 SGDLS, CDR2 YYNGEE. The CDR3 contains 16 residues. V shed 2 bases and J shed 1 base, with 15 bases lying between them. Roughly five deparaffinized, unstained around 10 um sections supplied tumor areas macrodissected using marked H&E slides as a guide. In this sample, this clone turned up once. No antigen is known for it. General observations from the study: Brain metastases had fewer unique productive clones than primaries (median around 1,500 versus 4,400). Most clones were lesion-specific, with limited overlap between paired lesions (mean Morisita index around 0.23).

Produced via immunoSEQ multiplex PCR; TCRdb's table is partial and in-frame only. The table lists approximately 4,800 clones, nearly 90% of them singletons, with around 3.3% in the top ten. The receptor was isolated from a woman between 50 and 59 years old with non-small cell lung cancer. The chain is built from TRBV9 and TRBJ1-1, with D maybe TRBD1 (5 bases). The sequencing sample was made of tumor tissue from the primary lung tumor. The CDR3 DNA reads as TGTGCCAGCAGCGTGCTTAGAGGGGAAGGGAACACTGAAGCTTTCTTT. Translation gives CASSVLRGEGNTEAFF.